This entry lists 32 T cell receptor beta chains sequenced from one sample in a study of T cell repertoires in cytomegalovirus infection. TCRdb passed the reads through MiXCR, listing each CDR3 protein once. The data show around 260,000 distinct CDR3 sequences, with roughly 9.1% seen just once and about 15% held by the top ten. Sequenced sample: PBMCs. Every receptor here comes from a human donor in good health (CMV status not recorded). Some clones in this sample may be carry-over from other donors' samples.

This clonotype was seen at least ten times. The genes are TRBV28 and TRBJ1-6; 10 bases align to TRBD1. The germline CDR1 and CDR2 sequences are MDHEN and SYDVKM. The CDR3 covers 15 residues. Losses at the gene ends were 3 bases for V and 7 bases for J; bases not matched to a gene: 3. Here the CDR3 reads CASSFRTGGNSPLHF. CDR3 DNA: TGTGCCAGCAGTTTCAGGACAGGGGGGAATTCACCCCTCCACTTT.

This clonotype was counted many times. The V gene is TRBV7-2, the J gene TRBJ2-1, with 8 bases matching TRBD2. The CDR3 length is 15 residues. Germline V gene lookup returns CDR1 SGHTA and CDR2 FQGNSA. The junction had 7 bases not matched to a gene; V was cut back by 1 base and J by 8 bases. CDR3 nucleotide sequence: TGTGCCAGCAGCTTAGAAGCGGGAGAATGGGATGAGCAGTTCTTC. The encoded protein is CASSLEAGEWDEQFF.

This clonotype was detected many times. The chain recombines TRBV14 with TRBJ2-1; D unclear. The germline CDR1 and CDR2 sequences are SGHDN and FVKESK. Trimming cost V 0 bases and J 6 bases, with 0 bases left between them. This CDR3 region has 11 residues. CDR3 in amino acids: CASSQDNEQFF. CDR3 DNA: TGTGCCAGCAGCCAAGACAATGAGCAGTTCTTC.

This clonotype has a count of ten or more. This chain links TRBV6-1 with TRBJ2-5; the D is unclear. CDR1 MNHNS and CDR2 SASEGT come from the germline V gene. CDR3 length: 14 residues. V was shortened by 8 bases and J by 0 bases, with 13 bases between the two germline ends. The CDR3 region has the DNA TGTGCCAGCCTGACCCAGAGGTACCAAGAGACCCAGTACTTC. Its protein is CASLTQRYQETQYF.

V and J are TRBV7-9 and TRBJ2-5, with D possibly being TRBD2 (5 bases). Germline V lookup: CDR1 SEHNR, CDR2 FQNEAQ (reference sequence). The CDR3 totals 14 residues. V was pared by 7 bases and J by 1 base, with 13 bases between. The DNA of the CDR3 is TGTGCCAGCACCCCGGTTGGAGGCCAAGAGACCCAGTACTTC. Protein product: CASTPVGGQETQYF.

This clonotype turned up a few times. The chain employs TRBV5-1 and TRBJ2-7; D may be TRBD1 (6 bases). Between the trimmed V and J ends, which lost 1 base and 5 bases, there was a span of 10 bases. The CDR3 is 13 amino acids. Germline V gives CDR1 SGHRS, CDR2 YFSETQ. CDR3 loop: CASSLTGTHEQYF. The CDR3 nucleotides read TGCGCCAGCAGCTTGACAGGGACCCACGAGCAGTACTTC.

V and J are TRBV6-6 and TRBJ1-5; D uncertain. Germline V gene data show CDR1 as MNHNY and CDR2 as SVGAGI (reference sequence). Trimming cost V 7 bases and J 3 bases, with 10 bases left between them. CDR3 size: 13 residues. CDR3 protein: CASMVGYNQPQHF. CDR3 DNA sequence: TGTGCCAGCATGGTGGGATACAATCAGCCCCAGCATTTT.

This chain uses TRBV20-1 with TRBJ2-7; D is undetermined. The CDR3 totals 11 residues. With 6 bases removed from V and 4 bases from J, the gap between germline ends came to 10 bases. Germline V CDR1 and CDR2: DFQATT, SNEGSKA (reference sequence). DNA of the CDR3: TGCAGTGCAGAGTTCGGGTACGAGCAGTACTTC. Translating gives CSAEFGYEQYF.

This clonotype came up a few times. The CDR3 DNA reads TGTGCCAGCAGCTTAACCGGACAGGCGCGCAATGAGCAGTTCTTC. Protein product: CASSLTGQARNEQFF. V and J are TRBV7-3 and TRBJ2-1, with TRBD1 identical over 7 bases. The germline V gene encodes CDR1 SGHTA and CDR2 FQGTGA. The CDR3 is 15 residues long. Trimming took 0 bases from V and 6 from J; bases not matched to a gene: 5. The full variable domain, rest sourced from reference TRBV7-3 and TRBJ2-1, is GAGVSQTPSNKVTEKGKYVELRCDPISGHTALYWYRQSLGQGPEFLIYFQGTGAADDSGLPNDRFFAVRPEGSVSTLKIQRTERGDSAVYLCASSLTGQARNEQFFGPGTRLTVL.

This clonotype has a count of ten or more. The chain is built from TRBV7-2 and TRBJ1-1, with D tentatively TRBD1 (6 bases). Trimming took 2 bases from V and 2 from J, leaving 9 bases between them. Germline assignment: CDR1 SGHTA and CDR2 FQGNSA. This CDR3 is built from 14 residues. CDR3 in amino acids: CASSLKGVNTEAFF. CDR3 nucleotides: TGTGCCAGCAGCTTAAAGGGGGTAAACACTGAAGCTTTCTTT.

Notes on this clonotype: At one end, the junction sequence differs from germline, possibly due to a read error. This chain uses TRBV2 with TRBJ2-3; 7 nucleotides align to TRBD2. Germline values: CDR1 SNHLY, CDR2 FYNNEI. CDR3 length equals 16 residues. The CDR3 DNA reads TGTGCCAGCATGGGAGGGGCTAGCGCGATCACAGATACGCAATATTTT. This sequence encodes CASMGGASAITDTQYF.

This clonotype has just one count. A much bigger clone sits one base away, suggesting this may be a read error. The rearrangement joins TRBV7-9 to TRBJ2-7; possibly TRBD2 for D (6 bases). The CDR3 totals 16 residues. Germline CDR1 and CDR2: SEHNR and FQNEAQ (reference sequence). The germline V and J ends were trimmed by 6 bases and 2 bases, with 20 bases remaining between them. CDR3 sequence: CASSLFLGGETYEQYF. The CDR3 bases are TGTGCCAGCAGTTTATTCTTGGGGGGAGAGACCTACGAGCAGTACTTC.

The chain couples TRBV4-3 to TRBJ1-4; D might be TRBD1 (6 bases). The germline gives CDR1 LGHNA, CDR2 YSLEER. The germline V and J ends were trimmed by 0 bases and 8 bases, with 10 bases remaining between them. CDR3 length equals 14 residues. CDR3 nucleotides: TGCGCCAGCAGCCAAGAAAGGGGGGGGGAAAAACTGTTTTTT. Amino acids: CASSQERGGEKLFF.

This clonotype was recorded at least ten times. The gene calls are TRBV7-2 and TRBJ1-3; D may be TRBD1 (5 bases). The CDR3 has 17 amino acids. CDR1 and CDR2 (germline): SGHTA, FQGNSA. V gave up 2 bases and J gave up 0 bases, with 14 bases separating them. CDR3 sequence reads: CASSLRAAGGSGNTIYF. The CDR3 nucleotides are TGTGCCAGCAGCTTAAGGGCCGCTGGGGGCTCTGGAAACACCATATATTTT.

The sample holds many counts of this clonotype. The chain employs TRBV7-2 and TRBJ2-1, with D unresolved. The germline V gene encodes CDR1 SGHTA and CDR2 FQGNSA. This CDR3 is 16 amino acids long. Trimming stripped 5 bases from V and 2 bases from J, with 16 bases between. The CDR3 reads CASSRKAATTYNEQFF. The CDR3 DNA reads as TGTGCCAGCAGCCGTAAAGCTGCCACAACCTACAATGAGCAGTTCTTC.

In its sample, this clonotype was seen many times. The gene calls are TRBV6-2 or TRBV6-3 and TRBJ2-7, with D perhaps assigned TRBD1 or TRBD2 (5 bases each). Germline V gene data show CDR1 as MNHEY and CDR2 as SVGEGT. CDR3 size: 13 residues. The V gene lost 5 bases and the J gene lost 3 bases, with 11 bases spanning the gap. The CDR3 reads CASSRSGHYEQYF. The CDR3 DNA reads as TGTGCCAGCAGTAGATCGGGGCACTACGAGCAGTACTTC.

This clonotype showed up many times. The chain employs TRBV6-6 and TRBJ1-1; D is perhaps TRBD1 (5 bases). The ends were cut back, 6 bases at V and 1 base at J, with 12 bases in the middle. This CDR3 spans 14 amino acids. Germline-derived CDR1 and CDR2 are MNHNY and SVGAGI (reference sequence). CDR3 coding DNA: TGTGCCAGCAGAAACAGTGGGGCGAACACTGAAGCTTTCTTT. It encodes CASRNSGANTEAFF.

The chain uses TRBV6-1 and TRBJ1-1; no clear D. The CDR3 has 15 amino acids. The germline V and J ends were trimmed by 5 bases and 8 bases, with 21 bases remaining between them. In germline, CDR1 is MNHNS, CDR2 SASEGT. The CDR3 loop reads CASSRTETGLVEAFF. CDR3 bases: TGTGCCAGCAGTCGAACCGAGACGGGGTTGGTGGAAGCTTTCTTT.

The CDR3 protein is CASKLVQTVNTEAFF. The DNA for the CDR3 is TGCGCCAGCAAGTTGGTTCAGACGGTGAACACTGAAGCTTTCTTT. The V gene is TRBV4-1, the J gene TRBJ1-1; the D is unclear. CDR1 and CDR2 (germline): MGHRA, YSYEKL. The CDR3 runs to 15 residues. The V end lost 7 bases, the J end lost 0 bases, and 15 bases lay between the germline ends.

There are many counts of this clonotype. The V and J genes are TRBV12-3 or TRBV12-4 and TRBJ2-5; 10 bases fit TRBD2. CDR3 length: 18 residues. After removal of 2 bases from V and 2 bases from J, the junction contained 11 bases not matched to a gene. The CDR3: CASSLSLGLADHQETQYF. DNA of the CDR3: TGTGCCAGCAGTTTATCCCTAGGACTAGCGGATCATCAAGAGACCCAGTACTTC.

This clonotype occurred many times. The chain employs TRBV7-8 and TRBJ2-1, with 12 bases aligning to TRBD2. The junction had 7 bases not matched to a gene; V was cut back by 2 bases and J by 8 bases. The germline V gene has CDR1 SGHVS and CDR2 FQNEAQ. This CDR3 spans 16 amino acids. The CDR3 protein is CASSLSLAGGPDEQFF. CDR3 DNA: TGTGCCAGCAGCTTATCTCTAGCGGGAGGGCCGGATGAGCAGTTCTTC. Variable domain in full (rest from reference TRBV7-8 and TRBJ2-1): GAGVSQSPRYKVAKRGQDVALRCDPISGHVSLFWYQQALGQGPEFLTYFQNEAQLDKSGLPSDRFFAERPEGSVSTLKIQRTQQEDSAVYLCASSLSLAGGPDEQFFGPGTRLTVL.

Many counts were recorded for this clonotype. The chain carries TRBV7-2 and TRBJ2-3, with 16 bases lining up with TRBD2. Germline CDR1 and CDR2: SGHTA and FQGNSA. This CDR3 contains 17 residues. J was trimmed by 4 bases and V by 4 bases; bases with no gene match: 5. CDR3 sequence: CASSYTGTSGGADTQYF. The DNA of the CDR3 is TGTGCCAGCAGCTATACCGGGACTAGCGGGGGGGCAGATACGCAGTATTTT.

The table lists this clonotype with a few counts. V usage is TRBV2 and J usage is TRBJ2-7, with 9 bases fitting TRBD1. From germline, CDR1 is SNHLY and CDR2 FYNNEI. V lost 6 bases and J lost 0; bases outside the gene matches: 9. This CDR3 contains 16 residues. CDR3 nucleotides: TGTGCCAGCAGCGCACCCCGGGACAGGGTCTCCTACGAGCAGTACTTC. Translation gives CASSAPRDRVSYEQYF.

The table lists this clonotype with many counts. The chain recombines TRBV7-2 with TRBJ2-7, with 9 nucleotides matching TRBD2. The CDR3 is 15 residues long. V lost 4 bases and J lost 2; bases outside the gene matches: 6. Looked up from germline, CDR1 is SGHTA and CDR2 is FQGNSA. The DNA for the CDR3 is TGTGCCAGCAGCTCTGCAGCGGGGGGCCCCTACGAGCAGTACTTC. Translating gives CASSSAAGGPYEQYF.

The rearrangement links TRBV2 to TRBJ2-5, with D unclear. This CDR3 contains 13 residues. Trimming pared 8 bases from V and 1 base from J, leaving 11 bases between. Germline CDR1 reads SNHLY; CDR2 reads FYNNEI. This CDR3 is CASHLQFQETQYF. CDR3 coding DNA: TGTGCCAGCCACCTACAGTTCCAAGAGACCCAGTACTTC.

This rearrangement joins TRBV29-1 to TRBJ2-3; 8 nucleotides agree with TRBD2. The junction had 7 bases not matched to a gene; V was cut back by 7 bases and J by 1 base. CDR1 SQVTM and CDR2 ANQGSEA come from the germline V gene. This CDR3 region has 14 residues. The CDR3 nucleotides read TGCAGCGCTGGACTAGCTGAGGGCACAGATACGCAGTATTTT. Translation: CSAGLAEGTDTQYF.

The V and J genes are TRBV3-1 and TRBJ1-2; 8 positions match TRBD1. The CDR3 is 15 amino acids. With 0 bases clipped from V and 3 bases from J, the junction kept 3 bases outside the gene matches. Per the germline V gene, CDR1 is LGHDT and CDR2 is YNNKEL (reference sequence). The CDR3 here is CASSQETGGDYGYTF. CDR3 DNA sequence: TGTGCCAGCAGCCAAGAAACAGGGGGAGACTATGGCTACACCTTC.

This clonotype occurred many times. V usage is TRBV12-3 or TRBV12-4 and J usage is TRBJ2-5, with 7 bases aligning to TRBD1. The CDR3 sequence is 15 residues long. The V and J ends lost 8 bases and 1 base, in that order; junction bases with no gene match: 10. As DNA, the CDR3 is TGTGCCAGCCTCTCCAAGGGGGCCTCCCAAGAGACCCAGTACTTC. Its translation: CASLSKGASQETQYF.

There are a few counts of this clonotype. This chain joins TRBV6-5 and TRBJ2-5, with TRBD2 matching 9 bases. The germline CDR1 and CDR2 sequences are MNHEY and SVGAGI. V was clipped by 0 bases and J by 4 bases; unmatched bases: 18. The CDR3 is 20 amino acids. In nucleotides, the CDR3 is TGTGCCAGCAGTTACTCGGACGCCCAAGTTCTTAGCGGGAGTGGAGAGACCCAGTACTTC. As protein: CASSYSDAQVLSGSGETQYF.

This rearrangement joins TRBV5-8 to TRBJ2-7, with 8 nucleotides matching TRBD2. Germline CDR1 SGHTS, CDR2 YDEGEE. With 3 bases clipped from V and 2 bases from J, the junction kept 7 bases outside the gene matches. The CDR3 has 15 residues. CDR3 nucleotide sequence: TGTGCCAGCAGCTCACGGGGGGGGCAAGCCTACGAGCAGTACTTC. Its translation: CASSSRGGQAYEQYF. Together with reference TRBV5-8 and TRBJ2-7, the CDR3 gives the full variable domain: EAGVTQSPTHLIKTRGQQATLRCSPISGHTSVYWYQQALGLGLQFLLWYDEGEERNRGNFPPRFSGRQFPNYSSELNVNALELEDSALYLCASSSRGGQAYEQYFGPGTRLTVT.

This clonotype was counted at least ten times. The chain employs TRBV7-9 and TRBJ1-1, with 9 bases lining up with TRBD1. The germline V gene has CDR1 SEHNR and CDR2 FQNEAQ (reference sequence). Losses at the gene ends were 5 bases for V and 10 bases for J; bases not matched to a gene: 5. The CDR3 is 12 residues long. The CDR3 DNA follows: TGTGCCAGCAGCCCACAGGGGGCGGGAGCTTTCTTT. It yields the protein CASSPQGAGAFF.

This clonotype was counted ten times or more. The chain is built from TRBV6-1 and TRBJ2-7; D uncertain. This CDR3 has 15 amino acids. CDR1 is MNHNS and CDR2 is SASEGT in the germline V gene. Trimming stripped 5 bases from V and 2 bases from J, with 16 bases between. CDR3 loop: CASSPQDASTYEQYF. The CDR3 DNA follows: TGTGCCAGCAGTCCTCAGGACGCTTCAACCTACGAGCAGTACTTC.